A selection of T cell receptor beta chains follows, all from one sample in a study of blood T cell repertoires in COVID-19. Using immunoSEQ multiplex PCR, the repertoire was profiled, and TCRdb retains in-frame clones only, with some absent. The sample yields some 290,000 clones, 81% seen once. Sequences were obtained from peripheral blood. The receptors come from a woman aged 55 to 70 with active or convalescent COVID-19. Both conserved end residues are part of each CDR3. The listing skips clone size in some rows; elsewhere it reads once, few, many or a size class.

v_gene	abundance	j_gene	CDR3aa
TRBV7-9	-	TRBJ2-7	CASSPREGFSSYEQYF
TRBV18	-	TRBJ2-1	CASSLETSSYNEQFF
TRBV4-2	-	TRBJ1-3	CASSQGGGNTIYF
TRBV11-3	-	TRBJ1-1	CASSLALGAIWGNTEAFF
TRBV3-1/TRBV3-2	few	TRBJ1-3	CASSQADRYSGNTIYF
TRBV12-5	-	TRBJ2-7	CASGRDTYEQYF
TRBV19	-	TRBJ1-1	CASSMRQMNTEAFF
TRBV5-1	once	TRBJ2-5	CASSLVGQETQYF
TRBV9	-	TRBJ2-7	CASSANRIATGNEQYF
TRBV29-1	-	TRBJ1-1	CSVEVTAGAEAFF
TRBV6-2/TRBV6-3	-	TRBJ1-1	CASSSTSETDRIF
TRBV7-8	-	TRBJ2-3	CASRIPTRDTQYF
TRBV7-2	few	TRBJ1-5	CAYAQRGGQPQHF
TRBV19	-	TRBJ1-1	CASSEPGHLANTEAFF
TRBV6-5	-	TRBJ2-3	CASSPLRLVSDTQYF
TRBV9	few	TRBJ1-2	CASSRGQGSRSVDGYTF
TRBV4-1	-	TRBJ1-4	CASSQDWGGTGVEKLFF
TRBV30	-	TRBJ1-5	CAWSPGVNSNQPQHF
TRBV2	-	TRBJ2-5	CASNKRYQETQYF
TRBV29-1	-	TRBJ1-2	CSVEVWSGYTF
TRBV3-1/TRBV3-2	-	TRBJ1-1	CASSPGGTQNTEAFF
TRBV19	-	TRBJ2-2	CASSIPGLGNGELFF
TRBV5-6	-	TRBJ1-2	CASSVASYGYTF
TRBV23-1	-	TRBJ2-7	CASSQVPCEQYF
TRBV6-5	-	TRBJ1-2	CASSYLTGARYGYTF
TRBV5-6	-	TRBJ2-5	CASSHQETQYF
TRBV7-2	once	TRBJ1-3	CASSQEVGSGNTIYF
TRBV12-5	once	TRBJ2-5	CASAHTRGTQYF
TRBV2	-	TRBJ2-3	CASSSPTLAGGRDTQYF
TRBV6-1	few	TRBJ2-7	CASRTQYEQYF
TRBV10-3	-	TRBJ1-3	CAIWGGQANSGNTIYF
TRBV9	-	TRBJ1-2	CASSDRTGEGYTF
TRBV28	-	TRBJ2-7	CASREMTGGMEYEQYF
TRBV29-1	-	TRBJ1-3	CSATPTSSSGNTIYF
TRBV5-1	-	TRBJ2-5	CASGLQETQYF
TRBV6-2/TRBV6-3	-	TRBJ2-6	CASSRQDGANVLTF
TRBV5-1	few	TRBJ2-6	CASSLDPTGTGANVLTF
TRBV5-1	-	TRBJ2-2	CASSSTPDSPTGELFF
TRBV7-2	many	TRBJ1-6	CASSYTGSYNSPLHF
TRBV7-2	-	TRBJ2-2	CASSSMTGAGTGELFF
TRBV6-5	-	TRBJ2-3	CASSSGLAVTDTQYF
TRBV23-1	once	TRBJ2-7	CASSPPPLRDF
TRBV9	few	TRBJ1-1	CASSVAPTGHTEAFF
TRBV28	-	TRBJ1-1	CASREQGAEEAFF
TRBV5-1	-	TRBJ1-2	CASSYLTPGQAANYGYTF
TRBV3-1/TRBV3-2	-	TRBJ1-1	CASSRVLAGGGTEAFF